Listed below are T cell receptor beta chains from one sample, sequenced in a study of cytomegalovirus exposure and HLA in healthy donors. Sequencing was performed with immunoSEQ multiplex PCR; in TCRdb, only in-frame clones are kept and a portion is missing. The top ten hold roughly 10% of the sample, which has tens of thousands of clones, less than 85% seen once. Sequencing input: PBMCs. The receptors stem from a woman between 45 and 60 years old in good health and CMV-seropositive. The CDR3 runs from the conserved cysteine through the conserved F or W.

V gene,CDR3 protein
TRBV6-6,CATSGLFYNEQFF
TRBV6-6,CASRGGPGTEAFF
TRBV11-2,CASSLDGGYGYTF
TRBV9,CASSVRGQSGTGELFF
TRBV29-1,CSARGEQGKIDEQFF
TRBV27,CASRFAGYSPLHF
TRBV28,CASSVLQGGTDTQYF
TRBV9,CASSVGGGSAYEQYF
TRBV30,CAWSVPGTGLEKLFF
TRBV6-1,CASRASGGMDTQYF
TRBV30,CAWSVPDRDSLNQPQHF
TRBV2,CASRRLQSGLGNSPLHF
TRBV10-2,CASSETRDIEKLPLHF
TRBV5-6,CASSYGTSGGTSTDTQYF
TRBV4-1,CASSQDRGLGYEQYF
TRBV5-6,CASSLASGQPQHF
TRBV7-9,CASSHGGNTEAFF
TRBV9,CASSVSGTQYNEQFF
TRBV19,CASSADTGGAGGYTF
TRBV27,CASSSRSHEQYF
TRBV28,CASSSYRDRVGEKLFF
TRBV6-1,CASTRHYEQYF
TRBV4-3,CASSQEAPPGQAYEQYF
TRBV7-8,CASSPRRYGELFF
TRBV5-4,CASSLGAGDFSYEQYF
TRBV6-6,CASGGRSGRDEQYF
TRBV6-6,CASTSETGANEKLFF
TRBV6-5,CASRRQHNSGNTIYF
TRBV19,CASQSGTASSEQYF
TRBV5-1,CASSLGQYGYTF
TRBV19,CASSIAHSGYSYEQYF
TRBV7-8,CASSLGGLPGTSGRFYYNEQFF
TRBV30,CAWSVRSGQSNQPQHF
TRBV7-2,CASSTLLNTEAFF
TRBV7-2,CASSSLRRGRGQSYEQYF
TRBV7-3,CASSSQVQETQYF
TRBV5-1,CASSQALSTNTGELFF
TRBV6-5,CASSYVRGEWGYGYTF
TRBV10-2,CASSDPTPPSNQPQHF
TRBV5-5,CASSPRQGGTYEQYF
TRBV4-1,CASSPQGGYGYTF
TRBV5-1,CASSFGQSSGNTIYF
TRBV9,CASSPHTGELFF
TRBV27,CASSFGGTPYEQYF
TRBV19,CARTPLLTDTQYF
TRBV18,CASSPPDYPKETQYF